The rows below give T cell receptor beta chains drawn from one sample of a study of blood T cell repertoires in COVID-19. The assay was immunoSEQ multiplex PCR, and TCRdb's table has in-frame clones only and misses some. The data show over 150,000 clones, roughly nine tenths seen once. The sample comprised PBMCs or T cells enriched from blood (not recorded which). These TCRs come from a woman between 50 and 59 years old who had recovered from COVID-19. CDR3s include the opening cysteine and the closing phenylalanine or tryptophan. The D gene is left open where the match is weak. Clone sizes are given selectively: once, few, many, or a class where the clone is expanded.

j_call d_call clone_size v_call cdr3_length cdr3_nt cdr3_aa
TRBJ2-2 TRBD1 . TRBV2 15 TGTGCCAGCAGGGACCGGGACAGCAACACCGGGGAGCTGTTTTTT CASRDRDSNTGELFF
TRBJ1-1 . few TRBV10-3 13 TGTGCCACCGCAGGGCTGGCGAACACTGAAGCTTTCTTT CATAGLANTEAFF
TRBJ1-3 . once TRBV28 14 TGTGCCAGCAGTTTCCGGGGAGCTGGAAACACCATATATTTT CASSFRGAGNTIYF
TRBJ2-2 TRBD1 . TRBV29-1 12 TGCAGCGTGAGACAGGGGAGCGGGGAGCTGTTTTTT CSVRQGSGELFF
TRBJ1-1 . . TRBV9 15 TGTGCCAGCAGCGCCCCCCGCGGACAGAACACTGAAGCTTTCTTT CASSAPRGQNTEAFF
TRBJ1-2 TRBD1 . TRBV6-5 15 TGTGCCAGCAGTTACCGGGACAGGGGTGCCTATGGCTACACCTTC CASSYRDRGAYGYTF
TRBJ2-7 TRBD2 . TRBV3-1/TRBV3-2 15 TGTGCCAGCAGCCAAGAGGTAGCGGGAGGCGACGAGCAGTACTTC CASSQEVAGGDEQYF
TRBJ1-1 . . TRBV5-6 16 TGTGCCAGCAGCCCCGACAAATTCAAGGTGAACACTGAAGCTTTCTTT CASSPDKFKVNTEAFF
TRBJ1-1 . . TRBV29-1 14 TGCAGCGCCCGCGGGGGGGTGAGCTACACTGAAGCTTTCTTT CSARGGVSYTEAFF
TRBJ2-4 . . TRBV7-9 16 TGTGCCAGCAGCTTAATTTTGGGGGCCGGCAAAAACATTCAGTACTTC CASSLILGAGKNIQYF
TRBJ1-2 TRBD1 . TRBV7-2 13 TGTGCCAGCAGCCGGGACAGTAATTCTGGCTACACCTTC CASSRDSNSGYTF
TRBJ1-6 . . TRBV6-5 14 TGTGCCAGCAGCCGCCGACAGGATAATTCACCCCTCCACTTT CASSRRQDNSPLHF
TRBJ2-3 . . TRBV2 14 TGTGCCAGCAGTGCCTTTGTCCCTACAGATACGCAGTATTTT CASSAFVPTDTQYF
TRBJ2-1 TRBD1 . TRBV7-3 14 TGTGCCAGCAGCTTAACGGCGGGACAGGGGGAGCAGTTCTTC CASSLTAGQGEQFF
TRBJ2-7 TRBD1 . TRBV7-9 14 TGTGCCAGCAGCCGGACAGGGCCCTCCTACGAGCAGTACTTC CASSRTGPSYEQYF
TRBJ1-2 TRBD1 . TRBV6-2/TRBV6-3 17 TGTGCCAGCAGTCACAGGACAGGGGCCGTTGGAAACTATGGCTACACCTTC CASSHRTGAVGNYGYTF
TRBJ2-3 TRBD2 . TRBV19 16 TGTGCCAGTAGTGGGTGGACTAGCGGGGTCACAGATACGCAGTATTTT CASSGWTSGVTDTQYF
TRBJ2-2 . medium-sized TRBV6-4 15 TGTGCCAGCAGTGACTCCAGCGGCAACACCGGGGAGCTGTTTTTT CASSDSSGNTGELFF
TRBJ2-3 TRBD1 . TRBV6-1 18 TGTGCCAGCAGTGTCGACAGGGTGGGGACGGTGGGCACAGATACGCAGTATTTT CASSVDRVGTVGTDTQYF
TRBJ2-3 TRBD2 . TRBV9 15 TGTGCCAGCAGCGTATCGGCGGGAGGGCCGGATACGCAGTATTTT CASSVSAGGPDTQYF
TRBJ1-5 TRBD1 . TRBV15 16 TGTGCCACCAGCAGGGGTGGACAGGGGATAGGGCAGCCCCAGCATTTT CATSRGGQGIGQPQHF
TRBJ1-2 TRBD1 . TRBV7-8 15 TGTGCCAGCAGCGGACTATGGGGACAGTTGGGTGGCTACACCTTC CASSGLWGQLGGYTF
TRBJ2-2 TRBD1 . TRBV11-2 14 TGTGCCAGCAGCCGGGACAGGGGGACCGGGGAGCTGTTTTTT CASSRDRGTGELFF
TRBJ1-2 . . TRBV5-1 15 TGCGCCAGCAGGTCGGGGGTAACCGAAAACTATGGCTACACCTTC CASRSGVTENYGYTF
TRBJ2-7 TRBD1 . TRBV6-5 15 TGTGCCAGCAGGGGGTTTGGACAGGGTCCCTACGAGCAGTACTTC CASRGFGQGPYEQYF
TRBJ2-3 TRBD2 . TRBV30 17 TGTGCCTGGAGTGTATGGCGGGGGTGGTCGAGCACAGATACGCAGTATTTT CAWSVWRGWSSTDTQYF
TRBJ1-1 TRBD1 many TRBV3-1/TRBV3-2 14 TGTGCCAGCAGCCGTAGACAGGGGAACACTGAAGCTTTCTTT CASSRRQGNTEAFF
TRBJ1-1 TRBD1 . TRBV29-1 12 TGCAGCGTGGGGACAGGGAACACTGAAGCTTTCTTT CSVGTGNTEAFF
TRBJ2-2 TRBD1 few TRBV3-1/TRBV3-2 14 TGTGCCAGCAGCGACAGGGGGCAGACCGGGGAGCTGTTTTTT CASSDRGQTGELFF
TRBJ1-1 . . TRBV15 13 TGTGCCACCAGCAAAGGAGAAAACACTGAAGCTTTCTTT CATSKGENTEAFF
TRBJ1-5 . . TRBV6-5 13 TGTGCCAGCCAGCTTTCCAGCGGTCAGCCCCAGCATTTT CASQLSSGQPQHF
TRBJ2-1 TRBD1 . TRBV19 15 TGTGCCAGTAGTATACCGGGACAGGGGATCGATGAGCAGTTCTTC CASSIPGQGIDEQFF
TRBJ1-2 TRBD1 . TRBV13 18 TGTGCCAGCAGCTTAGGTAGTCTGGACAGGCTTGGGAACTATGGCTACACCTTC CASSLGSLDRLGNYGYTF
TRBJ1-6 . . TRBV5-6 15 TGTGCCAGCAGCTTGTTAAGGGGCGGCGATTCACCCCTCCACTTT CASSLLRGGDSPLHF
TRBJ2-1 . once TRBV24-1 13 TGTGCCACCAGTGACAGGGATGGCCATGAGCAGTTCTTC CATSDRDGHEQFF
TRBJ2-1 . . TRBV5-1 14 TGCGCCAGCAGCTTGGAGGGGTCCTACAATGAGCAGTTCTTC CASSLEGSYNEQFF
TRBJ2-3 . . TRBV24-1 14 TGTGCCACCAGTGCACAGGGTTCTTCAGATACGCAGTATTTT CATSAQGSSDTQYF
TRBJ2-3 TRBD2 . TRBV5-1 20 TGCGCCAGCAGCTTAATTCCGCCGGGACTAGCGGGAGGGACGGCAGATACGCAGTATTTT CASSLIPPGLAGGTADTQYF
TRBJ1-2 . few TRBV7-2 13 TGTGCCAGCAGTGGACAGACTAACTATGGCTACACCTTC CASSGQTNYGYTF
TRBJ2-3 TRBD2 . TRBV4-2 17 TGTGCCAGCAGCCAAGCGTGGGCGGGAGCTGGCACAGATACGCAGTATTTT CASSQAWAGAGTDTQYF
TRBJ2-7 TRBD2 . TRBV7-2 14 TGTGCCAGCAGCTTGGGACTAGCGACTTACGAGCAGTACTTC CASSLGLATYEQYF
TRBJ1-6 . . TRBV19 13 TGTGCCAGTAGTATACTAGAAGGCTCACCCCTCCACTTT CASSILEGSPLHF
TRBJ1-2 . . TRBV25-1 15 TGTGCCAGCAGTGAAATTGGGCGAGGAGGCTATGGCTACACCTTC CASSEIGRGGYGYTF
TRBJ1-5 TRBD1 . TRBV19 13 TGTGCCAGTAGTAGGGACAGAGATCAGCCCCAGCATTTT CASSRDRDQPQHF
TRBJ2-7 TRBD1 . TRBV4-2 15 TGTGCCAGCAGCCGAGGGACAGGGGGCTACTACGAGCAGTACTTC CASSRGTGGYYEQYF